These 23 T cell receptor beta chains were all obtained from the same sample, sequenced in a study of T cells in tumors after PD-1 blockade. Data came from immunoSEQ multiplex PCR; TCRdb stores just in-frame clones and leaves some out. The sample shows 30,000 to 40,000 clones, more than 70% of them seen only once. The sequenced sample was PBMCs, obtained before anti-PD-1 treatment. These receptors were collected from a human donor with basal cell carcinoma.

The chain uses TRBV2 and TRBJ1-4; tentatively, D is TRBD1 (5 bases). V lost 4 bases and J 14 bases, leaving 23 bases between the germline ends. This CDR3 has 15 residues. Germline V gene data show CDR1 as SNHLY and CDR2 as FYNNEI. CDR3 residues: CASSADSRGTGRLFF. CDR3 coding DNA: TGTGCCAGCAGTGCAGACAGTCGGGGAACTGGGCGGCTGTTTTTT.

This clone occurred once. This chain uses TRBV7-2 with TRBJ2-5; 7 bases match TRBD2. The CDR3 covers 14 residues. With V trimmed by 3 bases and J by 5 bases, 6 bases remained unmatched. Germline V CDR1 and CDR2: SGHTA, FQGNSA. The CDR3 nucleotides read TGTGCCAGCAGCTTGGGGGGGGGAAAGGAGACCCAGTACTTC. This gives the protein CASSLGGGKETQYF.

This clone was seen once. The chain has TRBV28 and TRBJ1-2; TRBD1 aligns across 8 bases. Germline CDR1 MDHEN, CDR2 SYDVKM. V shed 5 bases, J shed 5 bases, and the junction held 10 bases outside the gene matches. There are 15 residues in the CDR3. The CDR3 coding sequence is TGTGCCAGCAGTGTCCTCAGGGGGCAAGGGTATGGCTACACCTTC. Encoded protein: CASSVLRGQGYGYTF.

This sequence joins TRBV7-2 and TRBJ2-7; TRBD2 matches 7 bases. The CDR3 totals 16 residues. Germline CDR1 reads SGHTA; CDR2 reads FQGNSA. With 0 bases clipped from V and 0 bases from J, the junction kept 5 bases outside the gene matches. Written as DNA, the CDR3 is TGTGCCAGCAGCTTAGCGACGGGGGGTCGCTCCTACGAGCAGTACTTC. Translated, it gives CASSLATGGRSYEQYF.

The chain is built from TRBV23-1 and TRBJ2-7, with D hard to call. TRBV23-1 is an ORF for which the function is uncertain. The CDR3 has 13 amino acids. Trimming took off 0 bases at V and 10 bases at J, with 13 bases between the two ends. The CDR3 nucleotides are TGCGCCAGCAGTCAATCTAAGCCGAAACGACAGTACTTC. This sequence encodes CASSQSKPKRQYF.

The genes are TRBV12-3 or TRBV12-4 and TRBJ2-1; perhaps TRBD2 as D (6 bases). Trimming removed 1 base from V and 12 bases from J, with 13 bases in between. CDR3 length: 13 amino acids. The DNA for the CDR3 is TGTGCCAGCAGTTTAGGGCGCGCGGGGCCGCAGTTCTTC. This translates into CASSLGRAGPQFF.

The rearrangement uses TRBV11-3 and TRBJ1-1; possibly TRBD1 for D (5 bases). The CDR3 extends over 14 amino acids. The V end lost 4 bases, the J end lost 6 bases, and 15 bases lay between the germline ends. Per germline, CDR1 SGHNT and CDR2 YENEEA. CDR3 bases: TGTGCCAGCAGCTCCCCCCGGGACGCCGCTGAAGCTTTCTTT. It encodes CASSSPRDAAEAFF.

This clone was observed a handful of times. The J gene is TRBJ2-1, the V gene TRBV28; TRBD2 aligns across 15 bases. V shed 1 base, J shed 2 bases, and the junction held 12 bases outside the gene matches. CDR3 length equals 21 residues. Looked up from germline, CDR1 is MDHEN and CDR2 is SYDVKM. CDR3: CASSLFILWTSGRAAYNEQFF. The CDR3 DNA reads TGTGCCAGCAGTTTATTTATCTTGTGGACTAGCGGGAGGGCCGCCTACAATGAGCAGTTCTTC.

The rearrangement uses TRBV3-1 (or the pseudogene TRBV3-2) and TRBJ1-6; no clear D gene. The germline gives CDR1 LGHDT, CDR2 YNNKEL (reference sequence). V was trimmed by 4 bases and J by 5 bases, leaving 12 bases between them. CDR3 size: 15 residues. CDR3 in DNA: TGTGCCAGCAGCCTGTCAGGATTAAATAATTCACCCCTCCACTTT. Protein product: CASSLSGLNNSPLHF.

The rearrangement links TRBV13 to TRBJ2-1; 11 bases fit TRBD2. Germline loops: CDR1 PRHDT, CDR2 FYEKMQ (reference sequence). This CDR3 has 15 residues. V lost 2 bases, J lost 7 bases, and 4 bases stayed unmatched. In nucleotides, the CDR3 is TGTGCCAGCAGCTTACCGGGACTAGCGGTTAATGAGCAGTTCTTC. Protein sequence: CASSLPGLAVNEQFF.

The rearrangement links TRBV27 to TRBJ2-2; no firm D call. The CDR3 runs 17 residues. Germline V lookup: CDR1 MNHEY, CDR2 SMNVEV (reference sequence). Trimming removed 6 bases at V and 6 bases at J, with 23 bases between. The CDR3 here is CASSFRRFLDGAGELFF. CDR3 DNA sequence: TGTGCCAGCAGCTTCAGAAGGTTTCTAGATGGGGCCGGGGAGCTGTTTTTT.

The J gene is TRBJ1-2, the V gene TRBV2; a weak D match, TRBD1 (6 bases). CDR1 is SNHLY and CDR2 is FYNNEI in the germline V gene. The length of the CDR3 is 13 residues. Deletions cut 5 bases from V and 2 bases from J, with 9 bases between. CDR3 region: CASSRDINYGYTF. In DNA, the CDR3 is TGTGCCAGCAGTCGGGACATCAACTATGGCTACACCTTC.

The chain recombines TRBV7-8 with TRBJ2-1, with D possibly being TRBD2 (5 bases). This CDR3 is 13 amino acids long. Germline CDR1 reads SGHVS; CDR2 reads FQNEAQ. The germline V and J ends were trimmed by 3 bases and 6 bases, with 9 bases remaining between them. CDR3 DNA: TGTGCCAGCAGCTTCGGGGTCAGCAATGAGCAGTTCTTC. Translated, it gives CASSFGVSNEQFF.

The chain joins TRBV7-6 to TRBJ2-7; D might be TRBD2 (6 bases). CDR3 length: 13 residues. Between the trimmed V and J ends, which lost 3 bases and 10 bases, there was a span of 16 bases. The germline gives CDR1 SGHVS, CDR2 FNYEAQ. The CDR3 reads CASSFASGRIQYF. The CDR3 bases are TGTGCCAGCAGCTTCGCCTCGGGGAGGATACAGTACTTC.

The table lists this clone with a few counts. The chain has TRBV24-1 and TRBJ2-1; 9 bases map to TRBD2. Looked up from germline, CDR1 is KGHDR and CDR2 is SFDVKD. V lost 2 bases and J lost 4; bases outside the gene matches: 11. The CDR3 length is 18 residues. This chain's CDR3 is CATSDSAGTSRKYNEQFF. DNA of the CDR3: TGTGCCACCAGTGATTCGGCCGGGACTAGCAGAAAGTACAATGAGCAGTTCTTC.

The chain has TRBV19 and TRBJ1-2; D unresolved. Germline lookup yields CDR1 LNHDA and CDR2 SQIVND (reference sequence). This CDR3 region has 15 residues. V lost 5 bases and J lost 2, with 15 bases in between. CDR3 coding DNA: TGTGCCAGTAGTGTGCTCACCCGGGAAAACTATGGCTACACCTTC. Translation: CASSVLTRENYGYTF.

In DNA form, the CDR3 reads TGTGCCAGCAGCTTCCAGGGAGTAAGGCAGCCCCAGCATTTT. This translates into CASSFQGVRQPQHF. This sequence joins TRBV5-6 and TRBJ1-5, with a possible D match to TRBD1 (5 bases). The germline gives CDR1 SGHDT, CDR2 YYEEEE. V lost 2 bases and J lost 7, with 13 bases in between. The CDR3 has 14 amino acids.

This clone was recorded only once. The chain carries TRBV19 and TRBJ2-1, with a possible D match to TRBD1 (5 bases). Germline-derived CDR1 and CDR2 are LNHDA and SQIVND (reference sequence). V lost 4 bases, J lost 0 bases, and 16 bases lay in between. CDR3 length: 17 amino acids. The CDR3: CASSKSKGQRSYNEQFF. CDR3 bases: TGTGCCAGTAGTAAGTCCAAAGGACAACGCTCCTACAATGAGCAGTTCTTC.

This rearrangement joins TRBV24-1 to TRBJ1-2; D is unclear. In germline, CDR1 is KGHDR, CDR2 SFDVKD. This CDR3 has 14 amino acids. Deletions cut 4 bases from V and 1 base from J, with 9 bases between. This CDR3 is CATSEPTLNYGYTF. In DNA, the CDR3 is TGTGCCACCAGTGAGCCGACTCTTAACTATGGCTACACCTTC.

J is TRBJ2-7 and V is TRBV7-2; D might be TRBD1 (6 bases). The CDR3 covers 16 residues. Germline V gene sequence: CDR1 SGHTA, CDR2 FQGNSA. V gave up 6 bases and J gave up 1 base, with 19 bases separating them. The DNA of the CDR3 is TGTGCCAGCAGTCAGCACAGGGTCCGCTCTTCCTACGAGCAGTACTTC. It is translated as CASSQHRVRSSYEQYF.

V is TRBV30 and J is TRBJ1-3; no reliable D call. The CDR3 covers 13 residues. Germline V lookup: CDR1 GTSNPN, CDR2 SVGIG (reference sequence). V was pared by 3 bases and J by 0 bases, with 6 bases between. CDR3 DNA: TGTGCCTGGAGGGGAGGCTCTGGAAACACCATATATTTT. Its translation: CAWRGGSGNTIYF.

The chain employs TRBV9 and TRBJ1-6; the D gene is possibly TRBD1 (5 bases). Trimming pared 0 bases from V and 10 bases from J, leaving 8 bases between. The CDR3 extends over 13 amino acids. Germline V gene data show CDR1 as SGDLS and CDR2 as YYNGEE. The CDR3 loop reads CASSVGGDSPLHF. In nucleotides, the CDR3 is TGTGCCAGCAGCGTAGGGGGGGACTCACCCCTCCACTTT.

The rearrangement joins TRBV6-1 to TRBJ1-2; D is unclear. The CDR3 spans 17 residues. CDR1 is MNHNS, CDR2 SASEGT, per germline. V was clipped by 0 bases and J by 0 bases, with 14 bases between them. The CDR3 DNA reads TGTGCCAGCAGTGAAGCGCTTGGGAGTCTGGCTAACTATGGCTACACCTTC. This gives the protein CASSEALGSLANYGYTF.